The T cell receptor beta chain under discussion was sequenced for a study of glioma-infiltrating T cells. Germline CDR1 DFQATT, CDR2 SNEGSKA (reference sequence). The CDR3 runs to 16 residues. The J segment lost 5 bases and the V segment lost 0 bases, leaving 11 bases of the junction unmatched. Using RNA template, CDR3s of TCR alpha and beta were amplified with iRepertoire arm-PCR. TCRdb reprocessed the multiplex PCR reads via MiXCR and lists one record per CDR3 protein. The sample has a few hundred thousand distinct CDR3 sequences; 41% are singletons. The chain is built from TRBV20-1 and TRBJ1-2; TRBD1 matches 8 bases. The TCR comes from a human donor with low-grade glioma or glioblastoma, undergoing nonglioma brain surgery, or in good health (not recorded which). Sequenced input: glioma tissue, nonneoplastic brain tissue, or PBMCs (not recorded which). DNA of the CDR3: TGCAGTGCTAGAGATAGGTGGACAGGGCGAGAATATGGCTACACCTTC. Protein: CSARDRWTGREYGYTF.